These 18 T cell receptor beta chains share one sample of origin, sequenced in a study of T cells in Graves' hyperthyroidism and ophthalmopathy. Amplification yielded TCR beta CDR3 regions, with RNA transcripts as the source. The TCR CDR3 was amplified in a first-round RT-PCR using the HTBI primer set. Each CDR3 protein gets one entry after TCRdb re-called the multiplex PCR reads with MiXCR. The data contain 500,000 to 600,000 distinct CDR3 sequences, roughly 17% of them singletons. The sequenced sample consisted of blood. These receptors were obtained from a woman aged 18-29 years with Graves' hyperthyroidism.

This clonotype was counted at least ten times. J is TRBJ2-7 and V is TRBV28; TRBD1 aligns across 8 bases. The germline V gene encodes CDR1 MDHEN and CDR2 SYDVKM. The V and J ends lost 4 bases and 6 bases, in that order; junction bases with no gene match: 8. The CDR3 spans 14 residues. CDR3 in DNA: TGTGCCAGCAGTTGGACCGGGACAGGAGGCGAGCAGTACTTC. It encodes CASSWTGTGGEQYF.

This clonotype has only a few counts. V gene TRBV10-1 combines with J gene TRBJ2-5; a possible D gene is TRBD1 (5 bases). V lost 5 bases, J lost 2 bases, and 15 bases lay in between. Germline V lookup: CDR1 WNHNN, CDR2 SYGVQD (reference sequence). The CDR3 runs 15 residues. As DNA, the CDR3 is TGCGCCAGCAGTTATGAGTGGGGCGCACAAGAGACCCAGTACTTC. It translates to CASSYEWGAQETQYF.

This clonotype has a count of ten or more. The rearrangement links TRBV28 to TRBJ2-1, with D perhaps matching TRBD2 (5 bases). The germline gives CDR1 MDHEN, CDR2 SYDVKM. The CDR3 extends over 15 amino acids. The V end lost 2 bases, the J end lost 3 bases, and 11 bases lay between the germline ends. The CDR3: CASSLDIGGYNEQFF. As DNA, the CDR3 is TGTGCCAGCAGTTTAGACATCGGAGGCTACAATGAGCAGTTCTTC.

This clonotype was picked up many times. The V gene is TRBV30, the J gene TRBJ1-4, with 7 positions matching TRBD1. Per germline, CDR1 GTSNPN and CDR2 SVGIG (reference sequence). V shed 3 bases and J 7 bases; nucleotides not matched to a gene: 8. The CDR3 sequence is 14 residues long. The chain's CDR3 is CAWRLQGMGEKLFF. CDR3 bases: TGTGCCTGGAGACTACAGGGGATGGGTGAAAAACTGTTTTTT.

The V call is TRBV20-1, the J call TRBJ2-5; 12 bases are a match to TRBD2. The V and J ends lost 6 bases and 5 bases, in that order; junction bases with no gene match: 7. CDR1 is DFQATT, CDR2 SNEGSKA, per germline (reference sequence). This CDR3 is 14 amino acids long. Here the CDR3 reads CSAQTSGGGETQYF. The CDR3, as DNA: TGCAGTGCCCAGACTAGCGGGGGAGGGGAGACCCAGTACTTC.

V and J are TRBV6-1 and TRBJ1-2; 7 bases fit TRBD1. Germline V gene lookup returns CDR1 MNHNS and CDR2 SASEGT. The CDR3 is 13 amino acids. J gave up 6 bases and V 5 bases, and 6 bases lay outside the gene matches. CDR3 residues: CASSKTGSDGYTF. CDR3 coding DNA: TGTGCCAGCAGTAAGACAGGGTCTGATGGCTACACCTTC.

The J gene is TRBJ2-4, the V gene TRBV30, with D hard to call. This CDR3 comprises 16 residues. The V end lost 0 bases, the J end lost 0 bases, and 12 bases lay between the germline ends. The germline CDR1 and CDR2 sequences are GTSNPN and SVGIG (reference sequence). The CDR3 DNA is TGTGCCTGGAGTGTACTCCGATCCCTAGCCAAAAACATTCAGTACTTC. It yields the protein CAWSVLRSLAKNIQYF.

A word on this clonotype: This may stem from a read error, because a much larger clone lies one nucleotide away. The genes are TRBV3-1 and TRBJ2-2; 8 nucleotides agree with TRBD2. Germline V lookup: CDR1 LGHDT, CDR2 YNNKEL (reference sequence). This CDR3 is 15 amino acids long. CDR3 nucleotides: TGTGCCGGCAGCCAAGGCGGGAGGCGCACCGGGGAGCTGTTTTTT. It translates to CAGSQGGRRTGELFF.

This clonotype was counted many times. This chain links TRBV6-1 with TRBJ2-1, with TRBD2 matching 16 bases. After removal of 3 bases from V and 7 bases from J, the junction contained 3 bases not matched to a gene. Germline assignment: CDR1 MNHNS and CDR2 SASEGT. This CDR3 has 16 residues. The CDR3: CASSEQGLAGGNEQFF. DNA of the CDR3: TGTGCCAGCAGTGAGCAGGGACTAGCGGGAGGGAATGAGCAGTTCTTC.

The V and J genes are TRBV12-3 or TRBV12-4 and TRBJ2-7, with a possible D match to TRBD2 (6 bases). This CDR3 comprises 14 residues. Trimming stripped 5 bases from V and 1 base from J, with 12 bases between. The CDR3 nucleotides read TGTGCCAGCAGTCCCGGGACTCTATCCTACGAGCAGTACTTC. It yields the protein CASSPGTLSYEQYF.

V usage is TRBV6-2 or TRBV6-3 and J usage is TRBJ1-5; D is unclear. The V end lost 0 bases, the J end lost 7 bases, and 4 bases lay between the germline ends. Germline loops: CDR1 MNHEY, CDR2 SVGEGT. The CDR3 has 12 residues. The DNA of the CDR3 is TGTGCCAGCAGTTACTCGAGGCAGCCCCAGCATTTT. Its protein is CASSYSRQPQHF.

The V call is TRBV18, the J call TRBJ2-7; TRBD1 matches 12 bases. V shed 2 bases and J 5 bases; nucleotides not matched to a gene: 7. Germline loops: CDR1 KGHSH, CDR2 LQKENI. CDR3 length: 16 amino acids. The CDR3: CASSPGFGTGGDEQYF. The DNA of the CDR3 is TGTGCCAGCTCACCAGGTTTCGGGACAGGGGGCGACGAGCAGTACTTC.

This clonotype was seen many times. The rearrangement joins TRBV2 to TRBJ2-5; a possible D gene is TRBD1 (5 bases). CDR1 is SNHLY and CDR2 is FYNNEI in the germline V gene. This CDR3 region has 16 residues. Trimming left V 7 bases short and J 0 bases short, with 18 bases between. The CDR3 reads CASTLREFEYQETQYF. The CDR3 nucleotides are TGTGCCAGCACGCTCAGGGAATTCGAGTACCAAGAGACCCAGTACTTC.

This clonotype was seen at least ten times. This sequence joins TRBV6-2 or TRBV6-3 and TRBJ2-7; D gene unclear. The length of the CDR3 is 14 residues. CDR1 MNHEY and CDR2 SVGEGT come from the germline V gene. The germline V and J ends were trimmed by 5 bases and 0 bases, with 11 bases remaining between them. The CDR3 loop reads CASSPPQASYEQYF. The CDR3 nucleotides read TGTGCCAGCAGTCCCCCCCAGGCCTCCTACGAGCAGTACTTC.

At least ten counts were recorded for this clonotype. The chain is built from TRBV12-3 or TRBV12-4 and TRBJ2-3, with 7 bases matching TRBD2. The CDR3 has 15 amino acids. After removal of 6 bases from V and 1 base from J, the junction contained 7 bases not matched to a gene. CDR3 amino acids: CASRTKSGGTDTQYF. In DNA form, the CDR3 reads TGTGCCAGCAGAACGAAAAGCGGGGGCACAGATACGCAGTATTTT.

This clonotype was observed many times. V gene TRBV3-1 combines with J gene TRBJ2-3; 11 bases agree with TRBD2. Germline-derived CDR1 and CDR2 are LGHDT and YNNKEL (reference sequence). CDR3 size: 16 residues. V gave up 6 bases and J gave up 1 base; unmatched junction bases: 6. This chain's CDR3 is CASSSSGGARTDTQYF. Here the CDR3 DNA reads TGTGCCAGCAGTAGTAGCGGGGGGGCCCGCACAGATACGCAGTATTTT.

A few counts support this clonotype. The chain uses TRBV6-1 and TRBJ2-5; the D is unclear. V was trimmed by 6 bases and J by 4 bases, leaving 15 bases between them. CDR3 length equals 14 residues. CDR1 MNHNS and CDR2 SASEGT come from the germline V gene. The chain's CDR3 is CASRTRAFRETQYF. DNA of the CDR3: TGTGCCAGCAGGACCCGGGCCTTCCGAGAGACCCAGTACTTC.

This clonotype was recorded at least ten times. The CDR3 sequence: CASSLDRDLLRDEQYF. For the CDR3, the DNA is TGTGCCAGCAGCTTGGATAGGGACCTCCTTAGGGACGAGCAGTACTTC. This chain links TRBV5-8 with TRBJ2-7; D might be TRBD1 or TRBD2, each matching 5 bases. V gave up 0 bases and J gave up 5 bases, with 18 bases separating them. The CDR3 extends over 16 amino acids. The germline CDR1 and CDR2 sequences are SGHTS and YDEGEE.